The sample holds a few counts of the clone carrying this T cell receptor (beta chain). Its target is not known. Following autologous stem cell transplantation, relapse occurred in every patient, and exposure to brentuximab vedotin varied. With magnetic negative selection, CD4+ T cells were purified from PBMCs that had been thawed. This sample stems from a study of PD-1 blockade in classical Hodgkin lymphoma. Germline CDR1 reads ENHRY; CDR2 reads SYGVKD. V dropped 10 bases and J dropped 5 bases, with 15 bases sitting between them. There are 13 residues in the CDR3. The repertoire was sequenced with immunoSEQ multiplex PCR; TCRdb's copy has only in-frame clones and lacks some. The sample consists of over 20,000 clones, roughly 84% of them appearing once. Notes on the study in general: A significant rise in TCR diversity was seen by C4D1 for CD4+ cells but not for CD8+ cells.

This TCR was sampled from a human donor with classical Hodgkin lymphoma. The chain links TRBV10-3 to TRBJ1-5; TRBD1 might be the D (6 bases). The source material was CD4+ T cells from blood, sampled at baseline. The CDR3 DNA reads as TGTGCCACCTCATTACAGGGCCATCAGCCCCAGCATTTT. This codes for CATSLQGHQPQHF.